The 27 T cell receptor beta chains reported below all come from one sample, sequenced in a study. MiXCR, applied by TCRdb to the 5' RACE reads, yields one record per CDR3 protein. The table includes some 45,000 distinct CDR3 sequences, about 28% detected once. The sample comprised naive CD4+ T cells sorted from blood. Described subset: naive CD4+ T cells, CD4+CD45RA+CD25-. These receptors all stem from a female donor with breast cancer.

V is TRBV5-1 and J is TRBJ2-2, with 9 bases identical to TRBD1. J gave up 2 bases and V 4 bases, and 6 bases lay outside the gene matches. The CDR3 is 16 amino acids. Germline loops: CDR1 SGHRS, CDR2 YFSETQ. This CDR3 reads CASSAGTGFNTGELFF. The DNA of the CDR3 is TGCGCCAGCAGCGCCGGGACAGGGTTTAACACCGGGGAGCTGTTTTTT.

The gene calls are TRBV15 and TRBJ2-2; 7 bases align to TRBD1. Germline CDR1 and CDR2: LNHNV and YYDKDF (reference sequence). The CDR3 spans 15 residues. V was clipped by 1 base and J by 6 bases; unmatched bases: 5. CDR3 in amino acids: CATSRVTGSSGELFF. Here the CDR3 DNA reads TGTGCCACCAGCAGAGTGACAGGGTCTTCCGGGGAGCTGTTTTTT.

The V call is TRBV5-1, the J call TRBJ2-3; D possibly corresponds to TRBD2 (5 bases). Deletions cut 7 bases from V and 7 bases from J, with 22 bases between. Germline V lookup: CDR1 SGHRS, CDR2 YFSETQ. This CDR3 has 15 amino acids. CDR3 in amino acids: CASQADLTSTNTQYF. Written as DNA, the CDR3 is TGCGCCAGCCAAGCCGACTTGACTTCGACTAATACGCAGTATTTT.

Of note for this clonotype: With a much larger clone just one base away, this may be a read error. The rearrangement links TRBV5-6 to TRBJ2-1, with 9 bases identical to TRBD2. J was trimmed by 0 bases and V by 5 bases; bases with no gene match: 12. CDR1 SGHDT and CDR2 YYEEEE come from the germline V gene. The CDR3 extends over 18 amino acids. CDR3: CASSTRWLAGSSYNEQFF. Here the CDR3 DNA reads TGTGCCAGCAGTACCCGTTGGCTAGCGGGGTCCTCCTACAATGAGCAGTTCTTC.

This clonotype was seen only a few times. The rearrangement uses TRBV7-7 and TRBJ2-7; TRBD1 is a possible D gene (6 bases). Germline CDR1 SSHAT, CDR2 FNYEAQ (reference sequence). Trimming removed 5 bases from V and 2 bases from J, with 16 bases in between. This CDR3 spans 15 amino acids. The CDR3 loop is CASSHDRNGTYEQYF. CDR3 in DNA: TGTGCCAGCAGCCATGACAGGAATGGGACCTACGAGCAGTACTTC.

This clonotype has ten or more counts. This chain connects TRBV6-2 or TRBV6-3 to TRBJ2-2; D might be TRBD2 (7 bases). Trimming left V 8 bases short and J 0 bases short, with 16 bases between. Germline CDR1 MNHEY, CDR2 SVGEGT. There are 16 residues in the CDR3. CDR3 protein: CASGGASATNTGELFF. CDR3 coding DNA: TGTGCCAGCGGGGGGGCTAGCGCAACGAACACCGGGGAGCTGTTTTTT.

The genes are TRBV7-9 and TRBJ2-7, with D unresolved. V lost 1 base, J lost 2 bases, and 3 bases lay in between. The CDR3 sequence is 12 residues long. Germline V gene data show CDR1 as SEHNR and CDR2 as FQNEAQ (reference sequence). The CDR3 sequence: CASSLGTYEQYF. CDR3 in DNA: TGTGCCAGCAGCTTAGGGACCTACGAGCAGTACTTC.

V and J are TRBV9 and TRBJ1-5; the D is unclear. CDR1 and CDR2 (germline): SGDLS, YYNGEE. The CDR3 length is 13 residues. The ends were cut back, 4 bases at V and 7 bases at J, with 12 bases in the middle. The CDR3 loop reads CASSPTYGQPQHF. In DNA form, the CDR3 reads TGTGCCAGCAGCCCTACGTATGGACAGCCCCAGCATTTT.

The CDR3 DNA sequence: TGCAGCGTTGAAGATTTGAGGGTTTTGCACACTGAAGCTTTCTTT. It yields the protein CSVEDLRVLHTEAFF. The V call is TRBV29-1, the J call TRBJ1-1; D remains unclear. The CDR3 is 15 amino acids. Germline values: CDR1 SQVTM, CDR2 ANQGSEA. V was pared by 0 bases and J by 3 bases, with 14 bases between. The complete variable domain, with remaining parts taken from reference TRBV29-1 and TRBJ1-1, reads SAVISQKPSRDICQRGTSLTIQCQVDSQVTMMFWYRQQPGQSLTLIATANQGSEATYESGFVIDKFPISRPNLTFSTLTVSNMSPEDSSIYLCSVEDLRVLHTEAFFGQGTRLTVV.

This clonotype was recorded a few times. This sequence joins TRBV4-3 and TRBJ2-5; 10 bases agree with TRBD2. V gave up 5 bases and J gave up 5 bases; unmatched junction bases: 5. The CDR3 sequence is 14 residues long. CDR1 and CDR2 from the germline V gene are LGHNA and YSLEER. CDR3 amino acids: CASSWSSGSETQYF. CDR3 coding DNA: TGCGCCAGCAGCTGGTCTAGCGGGAGTGAGACCCAGTACTTC.

This clonotype appeared a few times. The chain is built from TRBV6-6 and TRBJ2-7; 10 bases fit TRBD2. Trimming removed 7 bases from V and 0 bases from J; junction bases left unmatched: 9. The CDR3 is 16 amino acids. CDR1 is MNHNY, CDR2 SVGAGI, per germline (reference sequence). CDR3 bases: TGTGCCAGCACTTCTCCCACTAGCGGGACCTCCTACGAGCAGTACTTC. It specifies CASTSPTSGTSYEQYF.

This clonotype was seen repeatedly, ten times or more. The chain links TRBV6-6 to TRBJ1-1; D remains ambiguous. Trimming took 4 bases from V and 3 from J, leaving 9 bases between them. CDR1 is MNHNY and CDR2 is SVGAGI in the germline V gene (reference sequence). The CDR3 covers 13 residues. CDR3 residues: CASSSGPHTEAFF. The DNA for the CDR3 is TGTGCCAGCAGTTCTGGGCCCCACACTGAAGCTTTCTTT.

Comment on this clonotype: Germline is not matched at one junction end, which may reflect a read error. The V gene is TRBV4-2, the J gene TRBJ1-1; unclear D gene. The length of the CDR3 is 15 residues. Germline CDR1 reads LGHNA; CDR2 reads YNFKEQ. The CDR3 here is CAGSQDLGGPGGAFF. The CDR3 coding sequence is TGTGCCGGCAGCCAAGATCTTGGAGGGCCGGGAGGAGCTTTCTTT.

The chain joins TRBV3-1 to TRBJ2-2, with 13 bases lining up with TRBD2. The CDR3 loop spans 17 amino acids. Trimming cost V 4 bases and J 3 bases; bases outside gene matches: 5. Germline V gene lookup returns CDR1 LGHDT and CDR2 YNNKEL (reference sequence). The CDR3 sequence is CASSPGLAGRDTGELFF. The CDR3 bases are TGTGCCAGCAGCCCGGGACTAGCGGGACGGGACACCGGGGAGCTGTTTTTT.

The rearrangement uses TRBV6-1 and TRBJ1-2, with TRBD1 matching over 7 bases. From germline, CDR1 is MNHNS and CDR2 SASEGT. The CDR3 contains 13 residues. The ends lost 5 bases at V and 8 bases at J; junction bases unmatched: 8. CDR3 loop: CASSLAGGEGYTF. In DNA form, the CDR3 reads TGTGCCAGCAGTCTGGCAGGGGGTGAGGGCTACACCTTC.

This rearrangement joins TRBV29-1 to TRBJ1-2; 9 nucleotides line up with TRBD1. In germline, CDR1 is SQVTM, CDR2 ANQGSEA. V lost 3 bases to trimming and J lost 2 bases; unmatched junction nucleotides: 7. There are 15 residues in the CDR3. The CDR3 coding sequence is TGCAGCGTTGACATAATGGGGACAGGGAACTATGGCTACACCTTC. This codes for CSVDIMGTGNYGYTF. The variable domain in full, with the rest retrieved from reference TRBV29-1 and TRBJ1-2, is SAVISQKPSRDICQRGTSLTIQCQVDSQVTMMFWYRQQPGQSLTLIATANQGSEATYESGFVIDKFPISRPNLTFSTLTVSNMSPEDSSIYLCSVDIMGTGNYGYTFGSGTRLTVV.

This clonotype occurred a few times. This chain links TRBV6-1 with TRBJ2-3; 9 bases align to TRBD2. This CDR3 is built from 15 residues. Germline V gene sequence: CDR1 MNHNS, CDR2 SASEGT. V lost 5 bases and J lost 2; bases outside the gene matches: 5. The DNA of the CDR3 is TGTGCCAGCAGTAATAGCGGGAGTTTCACAGATACGCAGTATTTT. Protein sequence: CASSNSGSFTDTQYF.

There are a few counts of this clonotype. V and J are TRBV28 and TRBJ1-5; D may be TRBD1 (5 bases). The CDR3 runs 13 residues. The germline CDR1 and CDR2 sequences are MDHEN and SYDVKM. The V end was cut by 8 bases, the J end by 3 bases, with 11 bases between. This CDR3 is CASEQDLNQPQHF. The CDR3 bases are TGTGCCAGCGAACAGGACCTCAATCAGCCCCAGCATTTT.

Remarks on this clonotype: A much bigger clone sits one base away, suggesting this may be a read error. Likely a read error: the CDR3 ends without its conserved phenylalanine or tryptophan. The chain uses TRBV10-3 and TRBJ1-5, with D uncertain. V was shortened by 8 bases and J by 1 base, with 6 bases between the two germline ends. The CDR3 extends over 12 amino acids. CDR1 is ENHRY and CDR2 is SYGVKD in the germline V gene. As DNA, the CDR3 is TGTGCCATCGGGCCGAGCAATCAGCCCCAGCATCTT. This sequence encodes CAIGPSNQPQHL.

V gene TRBV5-1 combines with J gene TRBJ1-1; 7 positions match TRBD1. Germline loops: CDR1 SGHRS, CDR2 YFSETQ. This CDR3 has 15 amino acids. V lost 4 bases, J lost 0 bases, and 6 bases stayed unmatched. The CDR3 region has the DNA TGCGCCAGCAGCGCAGTACAGGGGATGAACACTGAAGCTTTCTTT. Protein sequence: CASSAVQGMNTEAFF. Full variable domain (outside the CDR3, taken from reference TRBV5-1 and TRBJ1-1): KAGVTQTPRYLIKTRGQQVTLSCSPISGHRSVSWYQQTPGQGLQFLFEYFSETQRNKGNFPGRFSGRQFSNSRSEMNVSTLELGDSALYLCASSAVQGMNTEAFFGQGTRLTVV.

This clonotype was detected a few times. The CDR3 DNA reads as TGTGCCAGCAGCCCACGCAGGGCCACCTTAACAGATACGCAGTATTTT. Its protein is CASSPRRATLTDTQYF. The chain carries TRBV7-9 and TRBJ2-3; D perhaps matches TRBD1 (5 bases). Germline V lookup: CDR1 SEHNR, CDR2 FQNEAQ (reference sequence). The CDR3 contains 16 residues. Trimming pared 5 bases from V and 3 bases from J, leaving 18 bases between. The entire variable domain, with the rest obtained from reference TRBV7-9 and TRBJ2-3, is as follows: DTGVSQNPRHKITKRGQNVTFRCDPISEHNRLYWYRQTLGQGPEFLTYFQNEAQLEKSRLLSDRFSAERPKGSFSTLEIQRTEQGDSAMYLCASSPRRATLTDTQYFGPGTRLTVL.

The V and J genes are TRBV5-1 and TRBJ2-3; D not certain. V gave up 4 bases and J gave up 3 bases, with 12 bases separating them. Germline values: CDR1 SGHRS, CDR2 YFSETQ. CDR3 length: 14 amino acids. The CDR3 nucleotides are TGCGCCAGCAGCGCGGACCGGTCAACAGATACGCAGTATTTT. Translating gives CASSADRSTDTQYF.

This chain uses TRBV6-5 with TRBJ1-6; TRBD1 aligns across 8 bases. The CDR3 is 14 amino acids. The trim removed 5 bases at V and 6 bases at J, leaving 3 bases unmatched. Germline-derived CDR1 and CDR2 are MNHEY and SVGAGI. The CDR3 DNA follows: TGTGCCAGCAGTGAGACAGGGGTTAATTCACCCCTCCACTTT. This sequence encodes CASSETGVNSPLHF.

The rearrangement joins TRBV27 to TRBJ1-1; TRBD1 matches 7 bases. With 5 bases clipped from V and 6 bases from J, the junction kept 6 bases outside the gene matches. CDR3 length: 13 amino acids. From germline, CDR1 is MNHEY and CDR2 SMNVEV (reference sequence). For the CDR3, the DNA is TGTGCCAGCAGTCTTTACAGGGGCGCTGAAGCTTTCTTT. Translated, it gives CASSLYRGAEAFF.

V is TRBV5-1 and J is TRBJ2-1; D ambiguous. Looked up from germline, CDR1 is SGHRS and CDR2 is YFSETQ. V was trimmed by 4 bases and J by 0 bases, leaving 11 bases between them. This CDR3 comprises 15 residues. CDR3 in DNA: TGCGCCAGCAGCCCCACGGGCAGCTCCTACAATGAGCAGTTCTTC. This translates into CASSPTGSSYNEQFF.

The rearrangement links TRBV4-2 to TRBJ2-3; 10 bases map to TRBD2. V lost 2 bases and J lost 2; bases outside the gene matches: 7. Germline V gene sequence: CDR1 LGHNA, CDR2 YNFKEQ. The CDR3 extends over 17 amino acids. CDR3: CASSQTSGGGNTDTQYF. The CDR3 nucleotides read TGTGCCAGCAGCCAAACGAGCGGGGGGGGGAACACAGATACGCAGTATTTT.

The CDR3 protein is CASSQAAAQFTDTQYF. DNA of the CDR3: TGCGCCAGCAGCCAAGCAGCTGCGCAGTTCACAGATACGCAGTATTTT. The chain links TRBV4-3 to TRBJ2-3; no clear D gene. The CDR3 loop spans 16 amino acids. CDR1 and CDR2 (germline): LGHNA, YSLEER. Trimming removed 1 base from V and 2 bases from J, with 13 bases in between.